This TCR beta chain came from a study of cytomegalovirus exposure and HLA in healthy donors. General observations from the study: The authors enumerated 180 or so TCR beta chains as linked to cytomegalovirus. Because they were indistinguishable, some V segments, including TRBV6-2 and TRBV6-3, were excluded.

This CDR3 contains 12 residues. CDR1 and CDR2 from the germline V gene are LNHDA and SQIVND (reference sequence). V lost 5 bases to trimming and J lost 4 bases, with 6 bases between them. On this clone: Its antigen is as yet unknown.

With 60 Vbeta and 13 Jbeta primers, the PCR was carried out. Only in-frame clones appear in the TCRdb table, and some are missing; sequencing was by immunoSEQ multiplex PCR. The table records about 100,000 clones, about 81% of them present only once. Sample: PBMCs. The rearrangement links TRBV19 to TRBJ1-5; D is unresolved. This sequence was found in a man in his fifties or sixties in good health and CMV-seronegative. CDR3 region: CASSPLNQPQHF. The CDR3 DNA follows: TGTGCCAGTAGTCCTCTTAATCAGCCCCAGCATTTT.